One and the same sample provided the 22 T cell receptor beta chains below, sequenced in a study of CD8+ T cells in alopecia areata. The sequencing template was cDNA reverse transcribed from extracted RNA. Only in-frame clones appear in the TCRdb table, and some are missing; sequencing was by immunoSEQ multiplex PCR. The sample contains about 150,000 clones, under 60% of which appear only once. The sequenced sample was CD8+ T cells sorted from blood, obtained at week 0. These receptors originate from a human donor with alopecia areata.

This clone was counted between two and nine times. V usage is TRBV14 and J usage is TRBJ1-1, with D uncertain. Trimming left V 5 bases short and J 3 bases short, with 13 bases between. CDR1 and CDR2 from the germline V gene are SGHDN and FVKESK. CDR3 length: 14 amino acids. The CDR3 here is CASSFEIGDTEAFF. CDR3 coding DNA: TGTGCCAGCAGCTTCGAAATTGGAGACACTGAAGCTTTCTTT.

The V and J genes are TRBV4-3 and TRBJ1-1; no clear D gene. This CDR3 contains 13 residues. Germline values: CDR1 LGHNA, CDR2 YSLEER. With 4 bases removed from V and 3 bases from J, the gap between germline ends came to 9 bases. CDR3 amino acids: CASSLREDTEAFF. As DNA, the CDR3 is TGCGCCAGCAGCCTTCGAGAAGACACTGAAGCTTTCTTT.

This clone was counted between two and nine times. The chain employs TRBV11-3 and TRBJ2-2; no clear D gene. CDR3 length: 15 amino acids. V gave up 3 bases and J gave up 6 bases, with 14 bases separating them. The germline V gene has CDR1 SGHNT and CDR2 YENEEA. CDR3 coding DNA: TGTGCCAGCAGCTTTGTAAGGGATTGGGCCGGGGAGCTGTTTTTT. The encoded protein is CASSFVRDWAGELFF.

V gene TRBV4-3 combines with J gene TRBJ2-7; D is unresolved. V lost 0 bases and J 0 bases, leaving 9 bases between the germline ends. The germline V gene has CDR1 LGHNA and CDR2 YSLEER. The CDR3 totals 15 residues. This chain's CDR3 is CASSQEIGISYEQYF. DNA of the CDR3: TGCGCCAGCAGCCAAGAGATTGGGATCTCCTACGAGCAGTACTTC.

The V and J genes are TRBV28 and TRBJ2-3; D is perhaps TRBD1 (5 bases). The length of the CDR3 is 13 residues. V lost 8 bases and J lost 4, with 13 bases in between. CDR1 and CDR2 (germline): MDHEN, SYDVKM. In DNA, the CDR3 is TGTGCCAGCGGACCCAGGGCTTCAGATACGCAGTATTTT. It is translated as CASGPRASDTQYF.

V and J are TRBV19 and TRBJ2-1; D gene unclear. CDR1 is LNHDA and CDR2 is SQIVND in the germline V gene (reference sequence). Trimming shortened V by 2 bases and J by 4 bases, and 3 bases separated the two germline ends. The CDR3 is made up of 12 amino acids. The CDR3 spells CASSISYNEQFF. As DNA, the CDR3 is TGTGCCAGTAGTATATCATACAATGAGCAGTTCTTC.

This clone was seen more than once but under ten times. The chain uses TRBV7-2 and TRBJ2-3; D is ambiguous. The CDR3 is made up of 15 amino acids. Germline lookup yields CDR1 SGHTA and CDR2 FQGNSA. Trimming shortened V by 2 bases and J by 2 bases, and 11 bases separated the two germline ends. In DNA form, the CDR3 reads TGTGCCAGCAGCTTAAGTTGGGGAATCACAGATACGCAGTATTTT. Translating it yields CASSLSWGITDTQYF.

The gene calls are TRBV13 and TRBJ2-7; 14 nucleotides agree with TRBD2. Germline V gene data show CDR1 as PRHDT and CDR2 as FYEKMQ (reference sequence). V was clipped by 5 bases and J by 5 bases; unmatched bases: 8. The CDR3 spans 16 residues. CDR3 region: CASSPSGLAGGNEQYF. CDR3 nucleotide sequence: TGTGCCAGCAGCCCTAGCGGACTAGCGGGGGGAAACGAGCAGTACTTC.

J is TRBJ2-7 and V is TRBV5-4, with 8 bases matching TRBD1. The CDR3 consists of 14 residues. CDR1 is SGHNT and CDR2 is YYREEE in the germline V gene (reference sequence). Losses at the gene ends were 3 bases for V and 5 bases for J; bases not matched to a gene: 7. CDR3 nucleotide sequence: TGTGCCAGCAGCTCCTGGACAGGGCCCCACGAGCAGTACTTC. It is translated as CASSSWTGPHEQYF.

The chain uses TRBV4-3 and TRBJ1-2, with D hard to call. CDR1 is LGHNA and CDR2 is YSLEER in the germline V gene. The CDR3 has 15 residues. V was clipped by 3 bases and J by 7 bases, with 18 bases between them. Here the CDR3 DNA reads TGCGCCAGCAGCCAGAGACACCGGGGAAGAGGTGGCTACACCTTC. Amino acids: CASSQRHRGRGGYTF.

Only one count was recorded for this clone. J is TRBJ2-5 and V is TRBV6-6; either TRBD1 or TRBD2 may supply D (5 bases each). This CDR3 contains 15 residues. V lost 4 bases to trimming and J lost 0 bases, with 12 bases between them. Germline V gene sequence: CDR1 MNHNY, CDR2 SVGAGI (reference sequence). In DNA form, the CDR3 reads TGTGCCAGCAGTTCCGAGGGACGGGACCAAGAGACCCAGTACTTC. Its protein is CASSSEGRDQETQYF.

The chain carries TRBV20-1 and TRBJ2-1; D unresolved. This CDR3 is built from 10 residues. V dropped 5 bases and J dropped 4 bases, with 3 bases sitting between them. Looked up from germline, CDR1 is DFQATT and CDR2 is SNEGSKA (reference sequence). The CDR3 spells CSAGYNEQFF. For the CDR3, the DNA is TGCAGTGCTGGATACAATGAGCAGTTCTTC.

The V call is TRBV4-1, the J call TRBJ1-2, with D possibly TRBD1 on 6 matching bases. The V end lost 3 bases, the J end lost 3 bases, and 11 bases lay between the germline ends. Germline values: CDR1 MGHRA, CDR2 YSYEKL. The CDR3 is 14 residues long. The CDR3 loop reads CASSQRQEDYGYTF. The CDR3 nucleotides read TGCGCCAGCAGCCAGAGACAGGAGGACTATGGCTACACCTTC.

The chain couples TRBV6-5 to TRBJ1-1; no firm D call. The germline CDR1 and CDR2 sequences are MNHEY and SVGAGI. The CDR3 length is 14 residues. V lost 2 bases, J lost 0 bases, and 7 bases lay in between. CDR3 nucleotides: TGTGCCAGCAGTTACGACATTATGAACACTGAAGCTTTCTTT. Protein sequence: CASSYDIMNTEAFF.

This chain joins TRBV11-2 and TRBJ1-6; D is unclear. This CDR3 has 14 amino acids. CDR1 and CDR2 from the germline V gene are SGHAT and FQNNGV. Trimming cost V 4 bases and J 9 bases, with 13 bases left between them. The DNA for the CDR3 is TGTGCCAGCAGCTCCGGGCAGTCAGTTTCACCCCTCCACTTT. As protein: CASSSGQSVSPLHF.

This chain links TRBV29-1 with TRBJ1-2; possible D gene TRBD1, 6 bases. The CDR3 length is 14 residues. Germline V gives CDR1 SQVTM, CDR2 ANQGSEA. The ends were cut back, 1 base at V and 0 bases at J, with 9 bases in the middle. CDR3 sequence reads: CSVEGRQANYGYTF. CDR3 coding DNA: TGCAGCGTTGAAGGTAGACAGGCTAACTATGGCTACACCTTC.

The chain carries TRBV29-1 and TRBJ1-5; D uncertain. V lost 8 bases, J lost 1 base, and 12 bases lay in between. This CDR3 has 13 residues. Germline lookup yields CDR1 SQVTM and CDR2 ANQGSEA. The CDR3 DNA reads TGCAGCCGGTTGGCTTTGAGCAATCAGCCCCAGCATTTT. It specifies CSRLALSNQPQHF. Full variable domain (remainder filled in from reference TRBV29-1 and TRBJ1-5): SAVISQKPSRDICQRGTSLTIQCQVDSQVTMMFWYRQQPGQSLTLIATANQGSEATYESGFVIDKFPISRPNLTFSTLTVSNMSPEDSSIYLCSRLALSNQPQHFGDGTRLSIL.

The chain recombines TRBV10-3 with TRBJ1-1, with D unclear. The length of the CDR3 is 13 residues. Deletions cut 0 bases from V and 5 bases from J, with 7 bases between. Germline V gives CDR1 ENHRY, CDR2 SYGVKD. CDR3 in DNA: TGTGCCATCAGTGAGTCTCAGGCTACTGAAGCTTTCTTT. Its translation is CAISESQATEAFF.

The chain employs TRBV30 and TRBJ2-5; tentative D call: TRBD1 (6 bases). Germline CDR1 is GTSNPN and CDR2 is SVGIG (reference sequence). CDR3 length: 15 amino acids. CDR3 DNA sequence: TGTGCGAGCGATACAGGGCAGGGTGCTAAAGAGACCCAGTACTTC. This encodes CASDTGQGAKETQYF.

The V call is TRBV9, the J call TRBJ2-1, with 9 bases identical to TRBD2. Germline V lookup: CDR1 SGDLS, CDR2 YYNGEE. V dropped 0 bases and J dropped 7; count of bases not matched to a gene: 8. The CDR3 length is 16 residues. The CDR3 is CASSVGGGAFGNEQFF. DNA for the CDR3: TGTGCCAGCAGCGTAGGCGGGGGGGCCTTCGGGAATGAGCAGTTCTTC.

The chain has TRBV29-1 and TRBJ1-2; D unclear. The CDR3 is 15 residues long. With 0 bases removed from V and 0 bases from J, the gap between germline ends came to 11 bases. Looked up from germline, CDR1 is SQVTM and CDR2 is ANQGSEA. CDR3 bases: TGCAGCGTTGAAGATCCCCACAGAACTAACTATGGCTACACCTTC. Translating gives CSVEDPHRTNYGYTF.

The chain links TRBV29-1 to TRBJ2-7, with D perhaps TRBD1 (5 bases). Looked up from germline, CDR1 is SQVTM and CDR2 is ANQGSEA. V shed 3 bases and J shed 5 bases, with 14 bases lying between them. The CDR3 covers 13 residues. Written as DNA, the CDR3 is TGCAGCGTTGACCCAGGGTCATTCAACGAGCAGTACTTC. Protein product: CSVDPGSFNEQYF.